Below, one T cell receptor beta chain is given with its context. The CDR3 length is 15 residues. CDR1 is MNHNS and CDR2 is SASEGT in the germline V gene. V was pared by 5 bases and J by 0 bases, with 5 bases of the junction left unmatched. These data originate in a study of T cell changes during pregnancy in multiple sclerosis. Here immunoSEQ multiplex PCR was the method, and the copy in TCRdb shows in-frame clones only, minus some. The sample records more than 90,000 clones, around nine tenths being singletons. The input for sequencing was peripheral blood, taken in the third trimester of pregnancy. The receptor comes from a female donor with multiple sclerosis, enrolled in a pregnancy study. This chain joins TRBV6-1 and TRBJ1-1; 8 nucleotides agree with TRBD1. CDR3 amino acids: CASSILQGVNTEAFF. The CDR3 DNA follows: TGTGCCAGCAGTATATTACAGGGGGTGAACACTGAAGCTTTCTTT.